This T cell receptor (beta chain) was profiled in a study of immune evolution from preneoplasia to lung adenocarcinoma. Study findings and constraints: Later-stage lesions appeared to have more T cells, more diversity, less clonality. Normal lung had the highest top T cell clone frequencies.

The CDR3 is made up of 13 amino acids. Germline V gene data show CDR1 as SNHLY and CDR2 as FYNNEI. Trimming shortened V by 3 bases and J by 1 base, and 6 bases separated the two germline ends. Patients had resection in Japan or China between about 2014 and 2017. Each case's diagnosis was confirmed by two pathologists on H&E. A single count supports this clone. Its antigen is not identified. Produced via immunoSEQ multiplex PCR; TCRdb's table is partial and in-frame only. The table has 7,000 or so clones, 77% seen once. The sample comprised FFPE lung adenocarcinoma in situ tissue. The V gene is TRBV2, the J gene TRBJ2-5, with no clear D. The clonotype was recovered from a person aged 55-80 years with lung adenocarcinoma. CDR3 DNA sequence: TGTGCCAGCAGTGAGCAGGCCCAAGAGACCCAGTACTTC. Amino acids: CASSEQAQETQYF.